This T cell receptor (beta chain) was obtained from a study of vaccination and CD4 T cells after COVID-19. Cultured CD4+ T-cell DNA underwent Oncomine TCR Beta short-read sequencing. Cultured CD4+ T cells were the source of extracted genomic DNA. TCRdb ran MiXCR on the PCR reads and lists one entry per CDR3 protein. The table lists some 8,000 distinct CDR3 sequences, roughly 29% of them singletons, with 14% in the top ten. The V gene lost 0 bases and the J gene lost 6 bases, with 12 bases spanning the gap. This CDR3 spans 15 amino acids. Germline V CDR1 and CDR2: MNHEY, SVGEGT. The treatment: roughly nine-day PBMC culture with coronavirus spike peptide pools or control peptides (ViraFEST assay). The collection of CD4+ T cells from the unexposed donor took place before the COVID-19 pandemic (2011-2018). With respect to this clonotype: Antigen unknown.

The chain combines TRBV6-2 or TRBV6-3 with TRBJ1-5, with D hard to call. The source of this sequence is a human donor in good health. Input material: CD4+ T cells from blood, cultured in vitro. The CDR3 loop reads CASSYSARWGQPQHF. The CDR3 coding sequence is TGTGCCAGCAGTTACTCCGCACGGTGGGGTCAGCCCCAGCATTTT.